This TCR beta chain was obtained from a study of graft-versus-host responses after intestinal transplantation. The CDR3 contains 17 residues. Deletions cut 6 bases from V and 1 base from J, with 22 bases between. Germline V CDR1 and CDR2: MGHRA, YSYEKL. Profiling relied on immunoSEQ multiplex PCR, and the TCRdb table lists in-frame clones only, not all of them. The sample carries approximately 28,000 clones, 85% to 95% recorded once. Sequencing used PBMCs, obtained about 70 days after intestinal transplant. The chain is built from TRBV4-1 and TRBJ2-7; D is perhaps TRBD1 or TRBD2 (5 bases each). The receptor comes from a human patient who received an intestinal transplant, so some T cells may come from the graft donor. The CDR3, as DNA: TGCGCCAGCAGGCGAGTCCCGGGACCGCCAAAATCCTACGAGCAGTACTTC. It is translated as CASRRVPGPPKSYEQYF.